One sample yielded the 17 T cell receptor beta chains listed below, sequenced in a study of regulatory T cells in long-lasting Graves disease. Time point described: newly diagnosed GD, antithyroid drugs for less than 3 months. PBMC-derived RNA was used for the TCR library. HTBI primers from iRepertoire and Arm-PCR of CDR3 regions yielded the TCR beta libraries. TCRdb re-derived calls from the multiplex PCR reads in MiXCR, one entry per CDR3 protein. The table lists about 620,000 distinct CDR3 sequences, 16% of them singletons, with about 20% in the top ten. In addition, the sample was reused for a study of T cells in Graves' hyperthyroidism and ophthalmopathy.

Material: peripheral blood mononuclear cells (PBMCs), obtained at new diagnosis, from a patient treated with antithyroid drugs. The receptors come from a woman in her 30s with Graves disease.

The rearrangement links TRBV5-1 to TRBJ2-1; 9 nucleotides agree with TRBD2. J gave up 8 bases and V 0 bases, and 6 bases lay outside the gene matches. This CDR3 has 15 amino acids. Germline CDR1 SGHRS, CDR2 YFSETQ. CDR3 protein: CASSLVAGEFYEQFF. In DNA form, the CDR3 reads TGCGCCAGCAGCTTGGTAGCGGGAGAGTTCTATGAGCAGTTCTTC.

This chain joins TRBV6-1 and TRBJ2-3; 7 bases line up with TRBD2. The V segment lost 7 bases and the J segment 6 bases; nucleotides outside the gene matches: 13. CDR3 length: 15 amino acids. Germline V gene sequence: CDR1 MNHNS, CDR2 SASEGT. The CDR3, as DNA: TGTGCCAGCACCCCCCGCCTGGGGCGGGGGGATACGCAGTATTTT. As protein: CASTPRLGRGDTQYF.

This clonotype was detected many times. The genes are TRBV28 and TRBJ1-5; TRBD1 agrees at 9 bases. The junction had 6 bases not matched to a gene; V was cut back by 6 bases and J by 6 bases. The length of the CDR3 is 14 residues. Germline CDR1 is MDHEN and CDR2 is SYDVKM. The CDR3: CASSGQGIRQPQHF. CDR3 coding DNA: TGTGCCAGCAGCGGACAGGGGATTCGTCAGCCCCAGCATTTT.

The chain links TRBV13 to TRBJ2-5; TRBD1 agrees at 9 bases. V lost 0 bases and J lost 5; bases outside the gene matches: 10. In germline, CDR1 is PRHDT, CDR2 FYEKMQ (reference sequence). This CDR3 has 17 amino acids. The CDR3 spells CASSLGRDRVLAETQYF. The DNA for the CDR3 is TGTGCCAGCAGCTTAGGCCGGGACAGGGTACTCGCTGAGACCCAGTACTTC.

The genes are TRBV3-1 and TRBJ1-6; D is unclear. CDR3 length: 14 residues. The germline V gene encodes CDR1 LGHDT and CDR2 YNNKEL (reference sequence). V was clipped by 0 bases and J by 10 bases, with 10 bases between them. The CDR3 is CASSQDQEVSPLHF. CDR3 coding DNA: TGTGCCAGCAGCCAAGATCAGGAGGTCTCACCCCTCCACTTT.

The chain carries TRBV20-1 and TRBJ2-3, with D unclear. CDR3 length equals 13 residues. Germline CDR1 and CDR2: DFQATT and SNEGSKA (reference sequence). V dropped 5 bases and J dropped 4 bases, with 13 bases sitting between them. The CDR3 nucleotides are TGCAGTGCTCTGGATTCTCCGGCAGATACGCAGTATTTT. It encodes CSALDSPADTQYF.

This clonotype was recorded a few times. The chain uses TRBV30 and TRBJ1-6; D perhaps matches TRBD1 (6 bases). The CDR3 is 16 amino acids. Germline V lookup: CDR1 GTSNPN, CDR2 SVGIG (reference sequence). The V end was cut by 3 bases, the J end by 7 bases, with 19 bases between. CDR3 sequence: CAWRPGGLLGNSPLHF. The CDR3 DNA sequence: TGTGCCTGGAGGCCGGGGGGCCTGCTAGGGAATTCACCCCTCCACTTT.

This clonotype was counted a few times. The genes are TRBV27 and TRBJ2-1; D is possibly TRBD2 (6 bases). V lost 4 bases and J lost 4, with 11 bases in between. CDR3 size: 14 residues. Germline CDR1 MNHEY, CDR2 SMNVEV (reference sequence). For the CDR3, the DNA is TGTGCCAGCAGTTGGGGGGTCTGGTACAATGAGCAGTTCTTC. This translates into CASSWGVWYNEQFF.

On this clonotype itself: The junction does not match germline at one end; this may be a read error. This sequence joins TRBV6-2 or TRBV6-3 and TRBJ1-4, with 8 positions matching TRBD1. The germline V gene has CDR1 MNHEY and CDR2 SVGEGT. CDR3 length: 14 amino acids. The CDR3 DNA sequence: TGTGCCAGCAGATCCTACAGGGGGGATGAAAGACTGTTTTTT. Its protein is CASRSYRGDERLFF.

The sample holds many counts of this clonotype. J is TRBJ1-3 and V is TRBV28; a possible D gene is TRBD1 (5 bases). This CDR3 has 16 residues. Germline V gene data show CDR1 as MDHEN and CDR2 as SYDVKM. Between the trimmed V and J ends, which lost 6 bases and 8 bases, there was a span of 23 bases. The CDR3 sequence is CASSRAAELIRDTIYF. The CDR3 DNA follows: TGTGCCAGCAGCCGCGCGGCGGAGCTTATCAGGGACACCATATATTTT.

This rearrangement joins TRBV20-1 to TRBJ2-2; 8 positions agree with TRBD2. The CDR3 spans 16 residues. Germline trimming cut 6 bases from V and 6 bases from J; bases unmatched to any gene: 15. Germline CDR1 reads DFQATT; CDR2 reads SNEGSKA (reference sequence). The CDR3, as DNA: TGCAGTGCCCGGGGGGGTTTAGCCAGCTTTGCCGGGGAGCTGTTTTTT. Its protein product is CSARGGLASFAGELFF.

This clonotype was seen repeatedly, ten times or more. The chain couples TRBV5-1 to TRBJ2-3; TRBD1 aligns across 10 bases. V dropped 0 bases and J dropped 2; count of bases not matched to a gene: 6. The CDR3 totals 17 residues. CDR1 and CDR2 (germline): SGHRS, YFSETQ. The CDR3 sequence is CASSLARGQGPTDTQYF. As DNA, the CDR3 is TGCGCCAGCAGCTTGGCCCGGGGACAGGGGCCCACAGATACGCAGTATTTT.

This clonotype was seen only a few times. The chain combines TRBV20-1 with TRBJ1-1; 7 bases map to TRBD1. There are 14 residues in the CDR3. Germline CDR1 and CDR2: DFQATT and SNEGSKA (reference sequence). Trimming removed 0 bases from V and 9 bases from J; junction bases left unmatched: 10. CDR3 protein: CSARDFSRGPQAFF. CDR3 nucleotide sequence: TGCAGTGCTAGAGATTTTTCTAGGGGGCCGCAAGCTTTCTTT.

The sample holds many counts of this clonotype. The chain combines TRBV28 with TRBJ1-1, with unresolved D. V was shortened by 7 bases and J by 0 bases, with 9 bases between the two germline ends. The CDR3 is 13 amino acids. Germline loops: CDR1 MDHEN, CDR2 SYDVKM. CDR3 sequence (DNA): TGTGCCAGCATCGGGCACATGAACACTGAAGCTTTCTTT. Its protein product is CASIGHMNTEAFF.

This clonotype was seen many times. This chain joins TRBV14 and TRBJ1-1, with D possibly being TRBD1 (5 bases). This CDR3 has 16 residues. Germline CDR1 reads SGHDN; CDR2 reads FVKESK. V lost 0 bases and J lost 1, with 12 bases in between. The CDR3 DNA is TGTGCCAGCAGCCAAGATAGGCCAGGGTCGAACACTGAAGCTTTCTTT. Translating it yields CASSQDRPGSNTEAFF.

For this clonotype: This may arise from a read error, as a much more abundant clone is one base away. CDR3 region: CAWTVRGIGYEQYF. For the CDR3, the DNA is TGTGCCTGGACTGTACGAGGTATCGGCTACGAGCAGTACTTC. The chain combines TRBV30 with TRBJ2-7; no clear D gene. V lost 4 bases and J 3 bases, leaving 16 bases between the germline ends. Per the germline V gene, CDR1 is GTSNPN and CDR2 is SVGIG (reference sequence). CDR3 size: 14 residues.

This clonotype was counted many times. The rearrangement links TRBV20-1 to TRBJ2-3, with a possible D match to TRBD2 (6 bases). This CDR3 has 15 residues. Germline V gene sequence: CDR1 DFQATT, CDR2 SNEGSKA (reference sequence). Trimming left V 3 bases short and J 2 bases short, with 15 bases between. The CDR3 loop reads CSASSASDTTDTQYF. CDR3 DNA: TGCAGTGCTAGTTCGGCTAGCGACACCACAGATACGCAGTATTTT.